The 26 T cell receptor beta chains below come from one sample, sequenced in a study of OX40 agonist ivuxolimab in advanced cancers. This table comes from immunoSEQ multiplex PCR, and its TCRdb copy is limited to in-frame clones, with some not included. The sample carries about 58,000 clones, approximately 87% recorded once. The starting material was CD4+ or CD8+ T cells sorted from blood, obtained in a trial of the OX40 agonist ivuxolimab. These receptors all stem from an adult with an advanced solid tumor such as melanoma, head and neck, liver or kidney cancer.

This clone was found a few times. V usage is TRBV11-3 and J usage is TRBJ2-5; tentative D call: TRBD2 (7 bases). Germline assignment: CDR1 SGHNT and CDR2 YENEEA. CDR3 size: 14 residues. Trimming cost V 8 bases and J 5 bases, with 18 bases left between them. The CDR3 DNA follows: TGTGCCAGCCGCCGTGGGGGGGCCGTGGAGACCCAGTACTTC. It is translated as CASRRGGAVETQYF.

The V and J genes are TRBV12-2 and TRBJ2-1; the table's TRBD2 call for D was not verified on the DNA. TRBV12-2 is a pseudogene. There are 18 residues in the CDR3. The CDR3 loop reads CASRPGDGEWGSYNEQFF. In DNA form, the CDR3 reads TGTGCAAGTCGCCCTGGAGATGGGGAGTGGGGCTCCTACAATGAGCAGTTCTTC.

The chain combines TRBV7-3 with TRBJ1-6; D unclear. Germline-derived CDR1 and CDR2 are SGHTA and FQGTGA. The V end lost 11 bases, the J end lost 5 bases, and 16 bases lay between the germline ends. The CDR3 length is 14 residues. The CDR3 DNA follows: TGTGCCCCGAAATCGGACTTCCATAATTCACCCCTCCACTTT. Protein: CAPKSDFHNSPLHF.

This clone has just one count. The chain joins TRBV7-8 to TRBJ2-2; maybe TRBD1 (5 bases). The CDR3 covers 13 residues. Trimming removed 6 bases at V and 9 bases at J, with 14 bases between. Germline V gives CDR1 SGHVS, CDR2 FQNEAQ. The CDR3 region has the DNA TGTGCCAGCAGTTATCCTCAGGGCCGGGAGCTGTTTTTT. It specifies CASSYPQGRELFF.

V usage is TRBV5-8 and J usage is TRBJ2-7, with 7 bases fitting TRBD2. Trimming took 4 bases from V and 6 from J; bases not matched to a gene: 7. The CDR3 has 13 amino acids. In germline, CDR1 is SGHTS, CDR2 YDEGEE. CDR3 bases: TGTGCCAGCAGCCCTATTCCGGGAGGCGAGCAGTACTTC. This gives the protein CASSPIPGGEQYF.

The chain carries TRBV6-1 and TRBJ2-6, with D hard to call. The CDR3 sequence is 15 residues long. The germline V gene has CDR1 MNHNS and CDR2 SASEGT. Trimming took 7 bases from V and 1 from J, leaving 11 bases between them. This chain's CDR3 is CASIGDFSGANVLTF. The CDR3 nucleotides read TGTGCCAGCATCGGAGATTTTTCTGGGGCCAACGTCCTGACTTTC.

V gene TRBV5-4 combines with J gene TRBJ1-3; D uncertain. There are 15 residues in the CDR3. V was clipped by 4 bases and J by 0 bases, with 11 bases between them. Per germline, CDR1 SGHNT and CDR2 YYREEE (reference sequence). The CDR3 nucleotides are TGTGCCAGCAGCGCGGACGGGAGCTCTGGAAACACCATATATTTT. The encoded protein is CASSADGSSGNTIYF.

The chain recombines TRBV30 with TRBJ2-7; 7 bases are shared with TRBD1. This CDR3 is built from 14 residues. Germline lookup yields CDR1 GTSNPN and CDR2 SVGIG (reference sequence). Trimming removed 3 bases from V and 0 bases from J; junction bases left unmatched: 5. The CDR3: CAWRQGMFSYEQYF. The CDR3 bases are TGTGCCTGGAGACAGGGGATGTTCTCCTACGAGCAGTACTTC.

V gene TRBV7-2 combines with J gene TRBJ2-5, with 7 bases fitting TRBD2. Unmatched junction bases numbered 8, after V lost 5 bases and J lost 5 bases. CDR1 SGHTA and CDR2 FQGNSA come from the germline V gene. This CDR3 comprises 14 residues. CDR3 nucleotides: TGTGCCAGCAGCCTACAGCGGGGCGGGGAGACCCAGTACTTC. It codes for CASSLQRGGETQYF.

The genes are TRBV10-2 and TRBJ2-5; no definite D call. Germline V lookup: CDR1 WSHSY, CDR2 SAAADI. This CDR3 region has 13 residues. Trimming took off 5 bases at V and 7 bases at J, with 14 bases between the two ends. In nucleotides, the CDR3 is TGCGCCAGCAGTCTCACTAACCTGGGGACCCAGTACTTC. Protein product: CASSLTNLGTQYF.

The rearrangement joins TRBV2 to TRBJ2-1, with a weak D call TRBD1 (6 bases). V shed 6 bases and J shed 0 bases, with 15 bases lying between them. The CDR3 contains 16 residues. Germline loops: CDR1 SNHLY, CDR2 FYNNEI. Here the CDR3 reads CASSPPPGVSYNEQFF. In DNA form, the CDR3 reads TGTGCCAGCAGCCCCCCCCCAGGGGTCTCCTACAATGAGCAGTTCTTC. The whole variable domain, remainder taken from reference TRBV2 and TRBJ2-1, is EPEVTQTPSHQVTQMGQEVILRCVPISNHLYFYWYRQILGQKVEFLVSFYNNEISEKSEIFDDQFSVERPDGSNFTLKIRSTKLEDSAMYFCASSPPPGVSYNEQFFGPGTRLTVL.

The gene calls are TRBV18 and TRBJ2-2, with D possibly TRBD2 on 5 matching bases. Germline assignment: CDR1 KGHSH and CDR2 LQKENI. The CDR3 sequence is 15 residues long. V was cut by 1 base and J by 1 base, with 7 bases left in between. CDR3 amino acids: CASSPQRENTGELFF. As DNA, the CDR3 is TGTGCCAGCTCACCACAGAGGGAGAACACCGGGGAGCTGTTTTTT.

The chain employs TRBV18 and TRBJ2-7; 13 bases align to TRBD2. Trimming took 6 bases from V and 6 from J; bases not matched to a gene: 17. Germline-derived CDR1 and CDR2 are KGHSH and LQKENI. This CDR3 has 18 amino acids. This CDR3 reads CASSPRRLAGGPGSEQYF. The CDR3 DNA is TGTGCCAGCTCCCCAAGACGACTAGCGGGGGGCCCGGGGAGCGAGCAGTACTTC.

V gene TRBV7-2 combines with J gene TRBJ1-6; no clear D gene. The CDR3 runs to 14 residues. Germline V CDR1 and CDR2: SGHTA, FQGNSA. Trimming cost V 1 base and J 5 bases, with 6 bases left between them. The CDR3 loop is CASSLGGNNSPLHF. CDR3 sequence (DNA): TGTGCCAGCAGCTTAGGAGGAAATAATTCACCCCTCCACTTT.

V is TRBV5-4 and J is TRBJ2-7; 8 bases match TRBD1. The germline gives CDR1 SGHNT, CDR2 YYREEE (reference sequence). Unmatched junction bases numbered 7, after V lost 3 bases and J lost 5 bases. This CDR3 is built from 14 residues. CDR3 sequence reads: CASSSQGAAHEQYF. The CDR3 nucleotides are TGTGCCAGCAGCTCCCAGGGGGCAGCGCACGAGCAGTACTTC.

The chain is built from TRBV18 and TRBJ1-3; perhaps TRBD1 as D (5 bases). The CDR3 sequence is 14 residues long. V was trimmed by 2 bases and J by 8 bases, leaving 13 bases between them. The germline gives CDR1 KGHSH, CDR2 LQKENI. The CDR3 DNA reads TGTGCCAGCTCACCAGGGGCAGGGTTCGACACCATATATTTT. Translation gives CASSPGAGFDTIYF.

This clone has just one count. This chain uses TRBV30 with TRBJ2-7; TRBD2 might be the D (5 bases). CDR1 and CDR2 from the germline V gene are GTSNPN and SVGIG (reference sequence). This CDR3 has 12 residues. Trimming shortened V by 1 base and J by 6 bases, and 10 bases separated the two germline ends. CDR3 loop: CAWSGAGSEQYF. CDR3 coding DNA: TGTGCCTGGAGTGGAGCTGGGAGCGAGCAGTACTTC.

This chain links TRBV6-5 with TRBJ1-2; a possible D gene is TRBD1 (6 bases). The CDR3 extends over 12 amino acids. V was pared by 2 bases and J by 6 bases, with 7 bases between. CDR1 MNHEY and CDR2 SVGAGI come from the germline V gene. CDR3 sequence (DNA): TGTGCCAGCAGTTACACAGGGAATGGCTACACCTTC. Translation gives CASSYTGNGYTF.

This clone came up once. The rearrangement joins TRBV5-4 to TRBJ1-4, with a weak D call TRBD1 (6 bases). The CDR3 has 19 residues. Trimming shortened V by 0 bases and J by 2 bases, and 20 bases separated the two germline ends. Germline V gives CDR1 SGHNT, CDR2 YYREEE (reference sequence). The CDR3 coding sequence is TGTGCCAGCAGCTTGGCCCGCGGGGGCGGCGTGGGGACTAATGAAAAACTGTTTTTT. Its translation is CASSLARGGGVGTNEKLFF. The variable domain in full, completed from reference TRBV5-4 and TRBJ1-4, reads ETGVTQSPTHLIKTRGQQVTLRCSSQSGHNTVSWYQQALGQGPQFIFQYYREEENGRGNFPPRFSGLQFPNYSSELNVNALELDDSALYLCASSLARGGGVGTNEKLFFGSGTQLSVL.

V usage is TRBV19 and J usage is TRBJ2-1; D call uncertain. Deletions cut 1 base from V and 0 bases from J, with 10 bases between. Germline V lookup: CDR1 LNHDA, CDR2 SQIVND (reference sequence). The CDR3 has 16 residues. The CDR3 reads CASSIVGRDSYNEQFF. The CDR3 nucleotides read TGTGCCAGTAGTATAGTCGGGCGTGACTCCTACAATGAGCAGTTCTTC.

The chain recombines TRBV11-3 with TRBJ2-6; 7 nucleotides line up with TRBD1. Germline V gene lookup returns CDR1 SGHNT and CDR2 YENEEA. With 5 bases clipped from V and 0 bases from J, the junction kept 7 bases outside the gene matches. The CDR3 is 17 amino acids. The CDR3 DNA reads TGTGCCAGCAGCCCACGGGACAGAGCCTCTGGGGCCAACGTCCTGACTTTC. It is translated as CASSPRDRASGANVLTF.

The genes are TRBV10-3 and TRBJ1-1; D is uncertain. Germline V gives CDR1 ENHRY, CDR2 SYGVKD. The V gene lost 4 bases and the J gene lost 8 bases, with 8 bases spanning the gap. This CDR3 has 11 residues. The CDR3 protein is CAISGEYEAFF. As DNA, the CDR3 is TGTGCCATCAGTGGGGAATACGAAGCTTTCTTT.

V usage is TRBV7-6 and J usage is TRBJ2-7; D may be TRBD2 (5 bases). With 1 base removed from V and 6 bases from J, the gap between germline ends came to 7 bases. This CDR3 contains 12 residues. Germline assignment: CDR1 SGHVS and CDR2 FNYEAQ. The CDR3 DNA reads as TGTGCCAGCAGCTTAGTACTAGGCGAGCAGTACTTC. Translation gives CASSLVLGEQYF.

The genes are TRBV11-3 and TRBJ2-1; no definite D call. The CDR3 has 13 amino acids. Germline V CDR1 and CDR2: SGHNT, YENEEA. With 2 bases removed from V and 6 bases from J, the gap between germline ends came to 8 bases. The CDR3 DNA is TGTGCCAGCAGCTTAAATAATCTCAATGAGCAGTTCTTC. Translated, it gives CASSLNNLNEQFF.

To note about this clone: In the same sample, other DNA sequences code for this CDR3. The chain combines TRBV7-3 with TRBJ2-2; no reliable D call. This CDR3 region has 13 residues. V was shortened by 4 bases and J by 1 base, with 4 bases between the two germline ends. Germline V gene lookup returns CDR1 SGHTA and CDR2 FQGTGA. In DNA form, the CDR3 reads TGTGCCAGCAGCTCAGGGAACACCGGGGAGCTGTTTTTT. Translation: CASSSGNTGELFF.

V usage is TRBV5-8 and J usage is TRBJ2-5; 12 bases align to TRBD2. The ends lost 0 bases at V and 4 bases at J; junction bases unmatched: 1. CDR3 size: 15 residues. The germline V gene encodes CDR1 SGHTS and CDR2 YDEGEE. CDR3 bases: TGTGCCAGCAGCTTGGGACTAGCGGGGGCAGAGACCCAGTACTTC. Its translation: CASSLGLAGAETQYF. The variable domain in full, with the rest retrieved from reference TRBV5-8 and TRBJ2-5, is EAGVTQSPTHLIKTRGQQATLRCSPISGHTSVYWYQQALGLGLQFLLWYDEGEERNRGNFPPRFSGRQFPNYSSELNVNALELEDSALYLCASSLGLAGAETQYFGPGTRLLVL.